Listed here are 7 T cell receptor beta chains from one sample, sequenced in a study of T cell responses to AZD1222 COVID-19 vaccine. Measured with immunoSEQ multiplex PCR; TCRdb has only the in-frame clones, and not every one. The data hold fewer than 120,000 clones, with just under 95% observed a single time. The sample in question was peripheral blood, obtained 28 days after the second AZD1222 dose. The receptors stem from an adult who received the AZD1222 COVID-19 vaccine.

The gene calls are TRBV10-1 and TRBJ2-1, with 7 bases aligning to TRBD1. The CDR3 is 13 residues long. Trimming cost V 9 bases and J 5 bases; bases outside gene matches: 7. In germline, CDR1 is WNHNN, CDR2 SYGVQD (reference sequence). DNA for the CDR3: TGCGCCAGAGACAGGGTCCGAAACAATGAGCAGTTCTTC. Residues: CARDRVRNNEQFF.

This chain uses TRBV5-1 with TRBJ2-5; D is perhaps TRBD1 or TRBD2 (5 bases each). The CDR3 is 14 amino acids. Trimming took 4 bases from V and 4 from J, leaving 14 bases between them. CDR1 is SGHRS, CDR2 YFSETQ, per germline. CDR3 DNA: TGCGCCAGCAGCCCGGATGAGGGGAGAGAGACCCAGTACTTC. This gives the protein CASSPDEGRETQYF.

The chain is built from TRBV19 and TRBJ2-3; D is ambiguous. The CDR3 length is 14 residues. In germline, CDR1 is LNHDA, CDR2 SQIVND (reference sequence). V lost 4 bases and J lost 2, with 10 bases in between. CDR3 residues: CASSRQAHTDTQYF. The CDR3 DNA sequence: TGTGCCAGTAGTAGGCAGGCCCACACAGATACGCAGTATTTT.

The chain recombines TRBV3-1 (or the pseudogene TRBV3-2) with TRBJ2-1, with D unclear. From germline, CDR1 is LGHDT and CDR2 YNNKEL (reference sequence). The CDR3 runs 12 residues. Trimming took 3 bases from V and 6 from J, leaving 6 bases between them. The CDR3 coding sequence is TGTGCCAGCAGCCAGGGCACCAATGAGCAGTTCTTC. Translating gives CASSQGTNEQFF.

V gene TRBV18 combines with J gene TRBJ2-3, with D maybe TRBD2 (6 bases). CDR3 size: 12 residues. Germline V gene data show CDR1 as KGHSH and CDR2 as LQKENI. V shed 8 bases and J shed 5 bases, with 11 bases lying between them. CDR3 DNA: TGTGCCAGCACACTGGGGGGAGATACGCAGTATTTT. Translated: CASTLGGDTQYF.

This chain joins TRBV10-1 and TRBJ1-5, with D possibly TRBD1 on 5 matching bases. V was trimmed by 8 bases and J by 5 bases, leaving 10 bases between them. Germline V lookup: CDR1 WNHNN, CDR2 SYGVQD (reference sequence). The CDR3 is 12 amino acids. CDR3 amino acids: CASGDGDQPQHF. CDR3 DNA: TGCGCCAGCGGGGACGGGGATCAGCCCCAGCATTTT.

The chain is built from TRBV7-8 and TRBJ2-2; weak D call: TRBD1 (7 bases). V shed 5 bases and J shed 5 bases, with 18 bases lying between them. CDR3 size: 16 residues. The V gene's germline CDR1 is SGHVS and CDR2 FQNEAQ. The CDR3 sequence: CASSATPGGRTGELFF. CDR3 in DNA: TGTGCCAGCAGCGCCACCCCAGGGGGGAGAACCGGGGAGCTGTTTTTT.